This T cell receptor beta chain was identified in a study of CD8 T cells in Susac syndrome. After extraction with the RNeasy kit, 0.5 to 1 ug of the RNA was reverse transcribed using random hexamers. Across 54 Vbeta and 13 Jbeta, TCR beta CDR3 was amplified with immunoSEQ multiplex PCR. TCRdb analysed the immunoSEQ multiplex PCR reads with MiXCR anew, one entry per CDR3 protein. This sample has roughly 75,000 distinct CDR3 sequences, with just over 90% found just once. This sequence originates from a human donor with Susac syndrome. Material: CD4+ T cells from PBMCs.

The CDR3 here is CSVERNGYTF. In DNA, the CDR3 is TGCAGCGTTGAAAGAAATGGCTACACCTTC. The gene calls are TRBV29-1 and TRBJ1-2; D is unresolved. Germline CDR1 is SQVTM and CDR2 is ANQGSEA. This CDR3 has 10 amino acids. With 2 bases removed from V and 6 bases from J, the gap between germline ends came to 4 bases.